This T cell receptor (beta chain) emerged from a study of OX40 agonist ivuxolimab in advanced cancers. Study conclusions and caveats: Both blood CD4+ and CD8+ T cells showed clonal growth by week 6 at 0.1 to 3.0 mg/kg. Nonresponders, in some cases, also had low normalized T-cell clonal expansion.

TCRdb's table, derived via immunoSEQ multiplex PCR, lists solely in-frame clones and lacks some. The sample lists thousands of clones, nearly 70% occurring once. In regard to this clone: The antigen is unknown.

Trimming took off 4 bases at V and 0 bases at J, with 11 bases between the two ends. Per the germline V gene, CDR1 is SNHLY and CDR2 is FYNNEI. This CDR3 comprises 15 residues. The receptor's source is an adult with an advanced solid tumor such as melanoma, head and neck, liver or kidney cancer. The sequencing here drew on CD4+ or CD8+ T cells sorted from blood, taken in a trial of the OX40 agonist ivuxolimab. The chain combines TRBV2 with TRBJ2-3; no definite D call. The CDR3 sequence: CASSGGTDSTDTQYF. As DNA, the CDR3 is TGTGCCAGCAGTGGGGGAACAGACAGCACAGATACGCAGTATTTT.